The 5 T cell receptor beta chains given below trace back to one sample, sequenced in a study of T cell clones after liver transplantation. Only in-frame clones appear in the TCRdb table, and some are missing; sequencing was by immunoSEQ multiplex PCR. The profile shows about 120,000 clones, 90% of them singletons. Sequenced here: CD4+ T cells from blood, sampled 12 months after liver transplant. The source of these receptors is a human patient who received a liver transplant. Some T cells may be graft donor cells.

CDR3 loop: CASRGAGKDTQYF. For the CDR3, the DNA is TGTGCCAGCAGGGGAGCCGGTAAAGATACGCAGTATTTT. This rearrangement joins TRBV6-1 to TRBJ2-3, with TRBD2 as a possible D gene (5 bases). Trimming removed 6 bases from V and 5 bases from J, with 12 bases in between. The germline V gene encodes CDR1 MNHNS and CDR2 SASEGT. The CDR3 consists of 13 residues.

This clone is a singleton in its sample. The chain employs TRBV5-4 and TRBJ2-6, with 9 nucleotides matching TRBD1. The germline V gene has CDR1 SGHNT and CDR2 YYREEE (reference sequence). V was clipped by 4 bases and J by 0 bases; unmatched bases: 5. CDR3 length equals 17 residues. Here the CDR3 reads CASSPLDRGSGANVLTF. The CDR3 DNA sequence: TGTGCCAGCAGCCCCCTGGACAGGGGCTCTGGGGCCAACGTCCTGACTTTC.

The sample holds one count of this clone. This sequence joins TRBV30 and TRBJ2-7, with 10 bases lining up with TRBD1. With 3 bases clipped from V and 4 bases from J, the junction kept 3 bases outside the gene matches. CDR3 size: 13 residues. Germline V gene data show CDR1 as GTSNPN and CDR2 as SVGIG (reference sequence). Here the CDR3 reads CAWSPGQGYEQYF. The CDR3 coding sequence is TGTGCCTGGAGCCCGGGACAGGGGTACGAGCAGTACTTC.

The DNA of the CDR3 is TGTGCCAGCAGCAAAGGAGGGCCGAGGAATGAGCAGTTCTTC. Encoded protein: CASSKGGPRNEQFF. The chain employs TRBV21-1 and TRBJ2-1; the table's D call, TRBD2, was not checked against the DNA. TRBV21-1 is classified as a pseudogene. The CDR3 length is 14 residues.

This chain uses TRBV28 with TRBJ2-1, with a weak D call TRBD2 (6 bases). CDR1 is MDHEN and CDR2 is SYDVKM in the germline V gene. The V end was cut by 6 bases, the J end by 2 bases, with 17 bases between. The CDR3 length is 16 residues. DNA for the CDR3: TGTGCCAGCAGGGATCGCGGGACTCACACCTACAATGAGCAGTTCTTC. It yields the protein CASRDRGTHTYNEQFF.